This T cell receptor beta chain was sequenced in a study of CD8+ T cells in alopecia areata. cDNA serving as the sequencing template came from extracted, reverse transcribed RNA. Some clones are missing from TCRdb's copy, which holds only in-frame ones; the method was immunoSEQ multiplex PCR. The data show 100,000 to 150,000 clones, 47% seen once. Sorting of PBMCs yielded the CD4+ and CD8+ T cells. The sample consisted of NKG2D-low CD8+ T cells sorted from blood. The sequence came from a human donor with alopecia areata.

As DNA, the CDR3 is TGCGCCAGCCGCGAAGGCTCTGAAGCTTTCTTT. This gives the protein CASREGSEAFF. The J gene is TRBJ1-1, the V gene TRBV5-1; unclear D gene. Deletions cut 7 bases from V and 6 bases from J, with 10 bases between. Germline V CDR1 and CDR2: SGHRS, YFSETQ. CDR3 length: 11 amino acids.